The clone carrying this T cell receptor (beta chain) has just a few counts. Its antigen remains unknown. In germline, CDR1 is PRHDT, CDR2 FYEKMQ (reference sequence). The germline V and J ends were trimmed by 3 bases and 6 bases, with 9 bases remaining between them. The CDR3 totals 14 residues. The sample comes from a study of T cells in Graves' hyperthyroidism and ophthalmopathy. Study results and caveats: In the blood, most expanded thyroid clonotypes above 0.001 appeared as well.

RNA transcripts yielded amplified TCR beta CDR3 regions. HTBI primers were the set used in a first-round RT-PCR of the TCR CDR3. TCRdb fed the multiplex PCR reads into MiXCR, producing one record per CDR3 protein. The data show hundreds of thousands of distinct CDR3 sequences, roughly a quarter seen once. The J gene is TRBJ1-6, the V gene TRBV13; D uncertain. The clonotype was recovered from a woman aged 25 to 39 with Graves' ophthalmopathy. What was sequenced was blood. The CDR3: CASSLSGVNSPLHF. The CDR3 DNA sequence: TGTGCCAGCAGCTTGTCTGGGGTTAATTCACCCCTCCACTTT. The whole variable domain, filled in from reference TRBV13 and TRBJ1-6, reads AAGVIQSPRHLIKEKRETATLKCYPIPRHDTVYWYQQGPGQDPQFLISFYEKMQSDKGSIPDRFSAQQFSDYHSELNMSSLELGDSALYFCASSLSGVNSPLHFGNGTRLTVT.